A selection of T cell receptor beta chains follows, all from one sample in a study of blood T cell repertoires in COVID-19. TCRdb's table, derived via immunoSEQ multiplex PCR, lists solely in-frame clones and lacks some. The sample lists hundreds of thousands of clones; around 91% were seen once. The sample was PBMCs or T cells enriched from blood (not recorded which). The receptors come from a young woman with acute COVID-19. Each CDR3 is given with its conserved first and last residue. The D gene is left open where the match is weak. Size tells how often a clone was seen (once, few, many) or the class of an expanded clone, and some rows leave it out.

d_gene	v_gene	j_gene	abundance	CDR3nt	CDR3aa
.	TRBV28	TRBJ1-3	.	TGTGCCAGCAGTTTATTAACAGCTGGAAACACCATATATTTT	CASSLLTAGNTIYF
.	TRBV15	TRBJ2-6	.	TGTGCCACCAGCAATTCCGAGTGGGCCAACGTCCTGACTTTC	CATSNSEWANVLTF
.	TRBV9	TRBJ2-7	few	TGTGCCAGCAGCTTAAGGACAGAGAACTACGAGCAGTACTTC	CASSLRTENYEQYF
TRBD2	TRBV28	TRBJ2-1	.	TGTGCCAGCAGTTTAAGCGGGACTAGCGGGCACAATGAGCAGTTCTTC	CASSLSGTSGHNEQFF
TRBD1	TRBV9	TRBJ1-3	.	TGTGCCAGCAGCCCCAGGGACAGGTCTGGAAACACCATATATTTT	CASSPRDRSGNTIYF
TRBD2	TRBV2	TRBJ2-7	.	TGTGCCAGCAGTTTGGGGCTAGCGGGGTTCTACGAGCAGTACTTC	CASSLGLAGFYEQYF
.	TRBV19	TRBJ1-5	few	TGTGCCAGTACCCGTACAGGGATCGGCAATCAGCCCCAGCATTTT	CASTRTGIGNQPQHF
.	TRBV10-3	TRBJ1-1	.	TGTGCCTCCGCGCCCGGTCCCAACACTGAAGCTTTCTTT	CASAPGPNTEAFF
.	TRBV7-3	TRBJ1-1	.	TGTGCCAGCAGCTTAATGGCTGGAACAGGCACAAACACTGAAGCTTTCTTT	CASSLMAGTGTNTEAFF
.	TRBV2	TRBJ1-4	.	TGTGCCAGCAGTGTGTCCTATGCGGGAAAACTGTTTTTT	CASSVSYAGKLFF
TRBD2	TRBV18	TRBJ2-1	.	TGTGCCAGCTCACCATCGGGACTAGCGGGAGAGCAGTTCTTC	CASSPSGLAGEQFF
.	TRBV7-9	TRBJ2-7	.	TGTGCCAGCAGCTCTCCCGTAGATCCGCAGTACTTC	CASSSPVDPQYF
.	TRBV6-1	TRBJ1-5	.	TGTGCCAGCAGTGAGGGGACATACCATAGCAATCAGCCCCAGCATTTT	CASSEGTYHSNQPQHF
.	TRBV6-2/TRBV6-3	TRBJ1-4	once	TGTGCCAGCAGTTACGGGGCAGTAGGCGAAAAACTGTTTTTT	CASSYGAVGEKLFF
.	TRBV7-3	TRBJ2-1	.	TGTGCCAGCAGCTTATTATTTTCCAGGTTGACCCCCAATGAGCAGTTCTTC	CASSLLFSRLTPNEQFF
.	TRBV15	TRBJ1-5	.	TGTGCCACCAGCAGAGATAGGAGGGGAGGGGATCAGCCCCAGCATTTT	CATSRDRRGGDQPQHF
.	TRBV7-9	TRBJ2-7	.	TGTGCCAGCAGCTTTGGACGGGGGACCTCCTACGAGCAGTACTTC	CASSFGRGTSYEQYF
.	TRBV27	TRBJ1-1	.	TGTGCCAGCAGTACTTCACTGGTGAACACTGAAGCTTTCTTT	CASSTSLVNTEAFF
TRBD2	TRBV10-1	TRBJ2-2	.	TGCGCCAGCTGTCACCCGGGACTAGCGGGAGAAGGAGACACCGGGGAGCTGTTTTTT	CASCHPGLAGEGDTGELFF
TRBD2	TRBV7-6	TRBJ2-3	once	TGTGCCAGCACCCAACTAGCGGGAGGAGATACGCAGTATTTT	CASTQLAGGDTQYF
TRBD2	TRBV10-2	TRBJ2-1	.	TGCGCCAGCAGGGGGGGTAGCGGGAGGACGAGCTCCTACAATGAGCAGTTCTTC	CASRGGSGRTSSYNEQFF
.	TRBV27	TRBJ2-7	.	TGTGCCAGCAGGCCGACGCGGACAGGGCCCGGGAGGCCCCACGAGCAGTACTTC	CASRPTRTGPGRPHEQYF
.	TRBV28	TRBJ2-1	few	TGTGCCAGCAGCTTTGACACGATGGCCTACAATGAGCAGTTCTTC	CASSFDTMAYNEQFF
TRBD1	TRBV6-5	TRBJ2-3	.	TGTGCCAGCAGTAACACCGGGACAGGGAGAGATACGCAGTATTTT	CASSNTGTGRDTQYF
.	TRBV5-6	TRBJ1-1	.	TGTGCCAGCAGCTTGCTCGGAGGAACAACTGAAGCTTTCTTT	CASSLLGGTTEAFF
.	TRBV11-2	TRBJ2-2	few	TGTGCCAGCAGCTTAGATCGGACAGACACCGGGGAGCTGTTTTTT	CASSLDRTDTGELFF